This T cell receptor beta chain stems from a study of shared clonotypes between healthy human individuals. Overall study findings and caveats: Larger estimated richness was generally seen in naive subsets than in memory subsets. Sorted-subset sequencing, rarefaction showed, was incomplete despite large depth.

CDR1 and CDR2 from the germline V gene are SNHLY and FYNNEI. The V gene end was trimmed by 6 bases and the J gene end by 3 bases; junction bases not matched to a gene: 7. The CDR3 runs to 15 residues. Comments on this clone: Its cognate antigen is unknown.

TCRdb keeps only in-frame clones here, not all; method: immunoSEQ multiplex PCR. The sample lists 1,500,000 or so clones; roughly 96% were seen once. The genes are TRBV2 and TRBJ1-4; 7 nucleotides agree with TRBD1. The source material was naive CD4+ T cells sorted from blood. Stated subset: CD45RA+ positively selected. The sequence was collected from a man aged 25 to 40 in good health. The CDR3 nucleotides are TGTGCCAGCAGGGGCCGGGACAGCCCTAATGAAAAACTGTTTTTT. Residues: CASRGRDSPNEKLFF.